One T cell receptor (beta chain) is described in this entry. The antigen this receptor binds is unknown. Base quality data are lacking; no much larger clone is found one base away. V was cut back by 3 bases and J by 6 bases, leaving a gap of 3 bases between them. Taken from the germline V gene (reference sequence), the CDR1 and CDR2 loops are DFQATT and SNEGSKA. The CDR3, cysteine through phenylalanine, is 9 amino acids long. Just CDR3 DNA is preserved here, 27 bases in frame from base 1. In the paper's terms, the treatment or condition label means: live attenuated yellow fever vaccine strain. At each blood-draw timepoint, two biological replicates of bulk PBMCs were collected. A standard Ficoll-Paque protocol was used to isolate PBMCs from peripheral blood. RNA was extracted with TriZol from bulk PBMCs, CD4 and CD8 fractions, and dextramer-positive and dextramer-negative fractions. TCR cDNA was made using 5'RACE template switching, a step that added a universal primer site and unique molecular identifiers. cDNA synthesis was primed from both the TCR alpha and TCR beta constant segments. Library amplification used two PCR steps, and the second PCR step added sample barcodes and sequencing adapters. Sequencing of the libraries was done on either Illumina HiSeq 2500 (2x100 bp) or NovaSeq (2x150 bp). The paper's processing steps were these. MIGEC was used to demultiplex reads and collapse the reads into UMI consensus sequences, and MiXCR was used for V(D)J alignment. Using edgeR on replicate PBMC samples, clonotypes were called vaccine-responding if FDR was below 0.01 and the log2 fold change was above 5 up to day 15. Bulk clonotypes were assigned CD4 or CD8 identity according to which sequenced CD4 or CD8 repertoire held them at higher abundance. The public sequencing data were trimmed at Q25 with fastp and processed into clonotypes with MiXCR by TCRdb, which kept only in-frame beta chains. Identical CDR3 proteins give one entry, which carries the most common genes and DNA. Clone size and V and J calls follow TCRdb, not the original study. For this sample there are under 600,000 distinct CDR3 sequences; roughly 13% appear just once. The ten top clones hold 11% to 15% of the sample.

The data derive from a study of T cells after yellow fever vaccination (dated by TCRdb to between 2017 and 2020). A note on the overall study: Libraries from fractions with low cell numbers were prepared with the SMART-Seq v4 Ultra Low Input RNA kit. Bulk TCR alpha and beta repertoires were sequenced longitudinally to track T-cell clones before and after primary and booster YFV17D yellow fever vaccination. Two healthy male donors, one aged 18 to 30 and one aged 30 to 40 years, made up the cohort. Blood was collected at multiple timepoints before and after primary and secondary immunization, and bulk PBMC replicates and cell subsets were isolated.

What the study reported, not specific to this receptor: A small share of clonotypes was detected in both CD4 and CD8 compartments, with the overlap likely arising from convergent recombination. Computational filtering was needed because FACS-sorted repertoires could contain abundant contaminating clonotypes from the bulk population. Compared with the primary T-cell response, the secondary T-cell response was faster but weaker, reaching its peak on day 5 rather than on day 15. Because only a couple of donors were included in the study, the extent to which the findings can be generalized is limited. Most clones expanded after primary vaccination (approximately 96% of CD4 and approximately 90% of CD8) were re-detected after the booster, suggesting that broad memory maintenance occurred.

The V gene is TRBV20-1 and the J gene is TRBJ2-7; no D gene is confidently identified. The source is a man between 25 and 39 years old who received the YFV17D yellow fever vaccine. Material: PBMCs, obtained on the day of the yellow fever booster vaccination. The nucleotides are TGCAGTGCTAGTTTCGAGCAGTACTTC. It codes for CSASFEQYF.